These 29 T cell receptor beta chains share one sample of origin, sequenced in a study of identical twins. TCRdb called the 5' RACE reads again in MiXCR, with one record for every CDR3 protein. The table shows about 730,000 distinct CDR3 sequences, with about 20% occurring only once. The same sample was also studied in work on T cells expressing NK-cell markers.

Material for sequencing was PBMCs. The receptors were sampled from a woman between 18 and 30 years old in good health.

The chain is built from TRBV29-1 and TRBJ1-3; no clear D. Germline V lookup: CDR1 SQVTM, CDR2 ANQGSEA. The germline V and J ends were trimmed by 1 base and 0 bases, with 4 bases remaining between them. The CDR3 has 13 residues. CDR3 in DNA: TGCAGCGTTGAAGGGTACTCTGGAAACACCATATATTTT. Its translation is CSVEGYSGNTIYF.

The V and J genes are TRBV20-1 and TRBJ1-2; D may be TRBD1 (6 bases). CDR3 length: 13 residues. Germline CDR1 and CDR2: DFQATT and SNEGSKA (reference sequence). V lost 3 bases, J lost 2 bases, and 10 bases lay in between. CDR3 region: CSASGGLNYGYTF. The CDR3 bases are TGCAGTGCTAGTGGGGGGCTGAACTATGGCTACACCTTC.

The chain combines TRBV7-2 with TRBJ1-1, with unresolved D. This CDR3 contains 12 residues. Trimming removed 6 bases at V and 9 bases at J, with 14 bases between. Germline assignment: CDR1 SGHTA and CDR2 FQGNSA. CDR3: CASSDFRFQAFF. DNA for the CDR3: TGTGCCAGCAGTGACTTCCGATTCCAAGCTTTCTTT.

This clonotype was detected a few times. The V and J genes are TRBV6-1 and TRBJ2-3, with a weak D call TRBD1 (6 bases). This CDR3 comprises 14 residues. Between the trimmed V and J ends, which lost 6 bases and 4 bases, there was a span of 14 bases. CDR1 and CDR2 from the germline V gene are MNHNS and SASEGT. In DNA, the CDR3 is TGTGCCAGCAGAGGCAGGGGCTTGGCAGATACGCAGTATTTT. Its protein product is CASRGRGLADTQYF.

The sample holds many counts of this clonotype. This rearrangement joins TRBV6-6 to TRBJ2-7; no definite D call. V was cut by 6 bases and J by 8 bases, with 14 bases left in between. This CDR3 is built from 12 residues. CDR1 is MNHNY and CDR2 is SVGAGI in the germline V gene (reference sequence). This CDR3 is CASSSPDLKQYF. The CDR3 DNA reads TGTGCCAGCAGCTCGCCGGATCTCAAGCAGTACTTC.

V usage is TRBV20-1 and J usage is TRBJ2-3; 9 bases fit TRBD2. The germline CDR1 and CDR2 sequences are DFQATT and SNEGSKA (reference sequence). The CDR3 is 15 amino acids. V lost 5 bases, J lost 2 bases, and 8 bases stayed unmatched. The CDR3 region has the DNA TGCAGTGCTTCGAGCACTAGCGGGTCCACAGATACGCAGTATTTT. It codes for CSASSTSGSTDTQYF.

This clonotype was observed at least ten times. This rearrangement joins TRBV12-3 or TRBV12-4 to TRBJ2-4; possibly TRBD1 for D (6 bases). V lost 5 bases and J lost 4, with 15 bases in between. This CDR3 is built from 15 residues. DNA for the CDR3: TGTGCCAGCAGTCGGGACACTTGGGCGAAAAACATTCAGTACTTC. Translation gives CASSRDTWAKNIQYF.

This clonotype appeared many times. The gene calls are TRBV6-5 and TRBJ2-2; D is unclear. Germline-derived CDR1 and CDR2 are MNHEY and SVGAGI. CDR3 length: 9 amino acids. Trimming cost V 8 bases and J 9 bases, with 4 bases left between them. CDR3 nucleotide sequence: TGTGCCAGCGGTAGGGAGCTGTTTTTT. This sequence encodes CASGRELFF.

The gene calls are TRBV20-1 and TRBJ1-2; TRBD1 is a possible D gene (6 bases). This CDR3 spans 14 amino acids. V was cut by 1 base and J by 3 bases, with 12 bases left in between. Germline loops: CDR1 DFQATT, CDR2 SNEGSKA (reference sequence). CDR3 DNA sequence: TGCAGTGCTAGAGGGGTCAGGGGTGACTATGGCTACACCTTC. It specifies CSARGVRGDYGYTF.

V gene TRBV29-1 combines with J gene TRBJ2-1; 14 nucleotides agree with TRBD2. Germline V lookup: CDR1 SQVTM, CDR2 ANQGSEA. The CDR3 totals 17 residues. The V segment lost 3 bases and the J segment 0 bases; nucleotides outside the gene matches: 4. CDR3 sequence (DNA): TGCAGCGTTGAGTCGGGACTAGCGGGAGCCTCCTACAATGAGCAGTTCTTC. Amino acid sequence: CSVESGLAGASYNEQFF.

The table lists this clonotype with a few counts. The chain combines TRBV7-2 with TRBJ1-1; a weak D match, TRBD1 (5 bases). Trimming left V 1 base short and J 8 bases short, with 14 bases between. The germline V gene encodes CDR1 SGHTA and CDR2 FQGNSA. This CDR3 has 14 amino acids. The DNA for the CDR3 is TGTGCCAGCAGCTTAGTTTCGGGGGTAACCGAAGCTTTCTTT. It yields the protein CASSLVSGVTEAFF.

The chain combines TRBV6-5 with TRBJ2-7, with D hard to call. CDR3 size: 14 residues. Trimming removed 0 bases from V and 4 bases from J, with 10 bases in between. In germline, CDR1 is MNHEY, CDR2 SVGAGI. The CDR3 region has the DNA TGTGCCAGCAGTTACTCGCTGGACGTATACGAGCAGTACTTC. Translating it yields CASSYSLDVYEQYF.

The rearrangement uses TRBV20-1 and TRBJ1-5; tentative D call: TRBD1 (5 bases). Germline CDR1 and CDR2: DFQATT and SNEGSKA (reference sequence). There are 14 residues in the CDR3. The ends were cut back, 3 bases at V and 4 bases at J, with 13 bases in the middle. The CDR3 here is CSASERRGNQPQHF. Here the CDR3 DNA reads TGCAGTGCTAGTGAACGCCGGGGGAATCAGCCCCAGCATTTT.

The V and J genes are TRBV3-1 and TRBJ1-2; the D is unclear. Trimming cost V 1 base and J 5 bases, with 11 bases left between them. The CDR3 covers 14 residues. CDR1 is LGHDT, CDR2 YNNKEL, per germline (reference sequence). CDR3 bases: TGTGCCAGCAGCCAAGTTGACTCAGCTTATGGCTACACCTTC. Protein sequence: CASSQVDSAYGYTF.

The table lists this clonotype with a few counts. The CDR3 reads CASSLSTGSDTQYF. CDR3 nucleotide sequence: TGTGCCAGCAGCTTGTCGACAGGCAGCGATACGCAGTATTTT. The chain is built from TRBV7-6 and TRBJ2-3, with TRBD1 as a possible D gene (6 bases). The CDR3 consists of 14 residues. Per the germline V gene, CDR1 is SGHVS and CDR2 is FNYEAQ. The V gene lost 3 bases and the J gene lost 6 bases, with 13 bases spanning the gap.

Only a few counts were recorded for this clonotype. This chain uses TRBV20-1 with TRBJ2-1; maybe TRBD2 (5 bases). The CDR3 length is 13 residues. Trimming left V 8 bases short and J 1 base short, with 12 bases between. The germline V gene has CDR1 DFQATT and CDR2 SNEGSKA (reference sequence). CDR3 sequence reads: CSTFSDSYNEQFF. The CDR3 DNA reads TGCAGTACTTTTAGCGATTCCTACAATGAGCAGTTCTTC.

The chain recombines TRBV29-1 with TRBJ2-5; D uncertain. Germline CDR1 reads SQVTM; CDR2 reads ANQGSEA. The CDR3 spans 12 residues. Trimming pared 5 bases from V and 1 base from J, leaving 8 bases between. The CDR3 is CSVPIFQETQYF. CDR3 coding DNA: TGCAGCGTTCCGATCTTCCAAGAGACCCAGTACTTC.

The V and J genes are TRBV4-2 and TRBJ2-3; TRBD2 aligns across 10 bases. This CDR3 comprises 16 residues. Germline assignment: CDR1 LGHNA and CDR2 YNFKEQ. V was pared by 0 bases and J by 5 bases, with 5 bases of the junction left unmatched. In nucleotides, the CDR3 is TGTGCCAGCAGCCAAGATGGGAGCGGGGGGGTAGATACGCAGTATTTT. Translating it yields CASSQDGSGGVDTQYF.

This clonotype was observed a few times. The chain couples TRBV6-5 to TRBJ1-4; D is possibly TRBD1 (6 bases). CDR3 length equals 15 residues. Trimming pared 4 bases from V and 8 bases from J, leaving 17 bases between. Germline V CDR1 and CDR2: MNHEY, SVGAGI. The CDR3 region is CASSWNRVLGEKLFF. The CDR3 coding sequence is TGTGCCAGCAGTTGGAACAGGGTTTTAGGGGAAAAACTGTTTTTT.

The rearrangement uses TRBV6-1 and TRBJ2-7, with D perhaps matching TRBD1 (5 bases). The CDR3 covers 15 residues. Germline lookup yields CDR1 MNHNS and CDR2 SASEGT. V was pared by 3 bases and J by 0 bases, with 12 bases between. The CDR3 DNA reads as TGTGCCAGCAGTGAGGGGCAGGGCGCCTCCTACGAGCAGTACTTC. Translating it yields CASSEGQGASYEQYF.

The chain has TRBV7-2 and TRBJ2-7; D might be TRBD2 (7 bases). The CDR3 consists of 15 residues. Germline V gene sequence: CDR1 SGHTA, CDR2 FQGNSA. The germline V and J ends were trimmed by 5 bases and 4 bases, with 18 bases remaining between them. The CDR3 loop is CASSPRGGALYEQYF. For the CDR3, the DNA is TGTGCCAGCAGCCCTAGAGGGGGGGCGCTGTACGAGCAGTACTTC.

The chain has TRBV25-1 and TRBJ2-3, with D unclear. The CDR3 spans 12 residues. Trimming shortened V by 8 bases and J by 4 bases, and 10 bases separated the two germline ends. Looked up from germline, CDR1 is MGHDK and CDR2 is SYGVNS. CDR3 protein: CASADGADTQYF. The DNA for the CDR3 is TGTGCCAGCGCTGATGGGGCAGATACGCAGTATTTT.

The V gene is TRBV7-2, the J gene TRBJ2-5; the D gene is possibly TRBD2 (6 bases). The CDR3 covers 16 residues. Between the trimmed V and J ends, which lost 4 bases and 2 bases, there was a span of 17 bases. Germline CDR1 reads SGHTA; CDR2 reads FQGNSA. The CDR3 DNA reads as TGTGCCAGCAGCTCGCCCCCGGGACTCCTTCAAGAGACCCAGTACTTC. Protein: CASSSPPGLLQETQYF.

This clonotype was seen only a few times. The chain uses TRBV6-1 and TRBJ2-5; 9 nucleotides align to TRBD1. The CDR3 runs 15 residues. The V gene end was trimmed by 7 bases and the J gene end by 7 bases; junction bases not matched to a gene: 13. Per the germline V gene, CDR1 is MNHNS and CDR2 is SASEGT. CDR3: CASTSGGQGSATQYF. The DNA for the CDR3 is TGTGCCAGCACCTCAGGGGGACAGGGTTCGGCGACCCAGTACTTC.

This clonotype was observed many times. V and J are TRBV29-1 and TRBJ2-1; 9 bases match TRBD2. Germline V lookup: CDR1 SQVTM, CDR2 ANQGSEA. The V gene end was trimmed by 4 bases and the J gene end by 8 bases; junction bases not matched to a gene: 6. The CDR3 has 13 residues. The CDR3 sequence is CSVGLAGYYEQFF. In DNA, the CDR3 is TGCAGCGTTGGGCTAGCGGGATACTATGAGCAGTTCTTC.

This clonotype was counted only a few times. V gene TRBV10-3 combines with J gene TRBJ1-5; D unclear. CDR1 is ENHRY, CDR2 SYGVKD, per germline. This CDR3 is 14 amino acids long. Deletions cut 0 bases from V and 2 bases from J, with 5 bases between. CDR3 nucleotides: TGTGCCATCAGTGAGTCGACTGGCAATCAGCCCCAGCATTTT. This translates into CAISESTGNQPQHF.

This chain connects TRBV10-3 to TRBJ2-2; 7 bases fit TRBD1. The J segment lost 4 bases and the V segment lost 0 bases, leaving 5 bases of the junction unmatched. Looked up from germline, CDR1 is ENHRY and CDR2 is SYGVKD. The CDR3 is made up of 16 amino acids. CDR3 nucleotides: TGTGCCATCAGTGAGTCTACAGGGGTCCCCACCGGGGAGCTGTTTTTT. Translated, it gives CAISESTGVPTGELFF.

Only a few counts were recorded for this clonotype. The rearrangement joins TRBV21-1 to TRBJ2-7; the D segment call TRBD2 is taken from the table without a DNA check. TRBV21-1 is tagged as a pseudogene. There are 13 residues in the CDR3. The CDR3 loop is CARGRQGNNEQYF. The CDR3 DNA follows: TGTGCCAGGGGCCGGCAGGGTAATAACGAGCAGTACTTC.

The chain employs TRBV29-1 and TRBJ1-3; D ambiguous. From germline, CDR1 is SQVTM and CDR2 ANQGSEA. Trimming removed 5 bases from V and 8 bases from J, with 10 bases in between. The CDR3 is 11 residues long. The CDR3 here is CSVQGRDTIYF. The CDR3 DNA sequence: TGCAGCGTTCAAGGCCGGGACACCATATATTTT.